This TCR beta chain was sequenced for a study of lymphopenia after photon versus proton radiotherapy. Repertoires were generated with immunoSEQ multiplex PCR, while TCRdb's copy carries only in-frame clones and drops some. The table includes about 65,000 clones, about 90% detected once. The TCR was taken from a man older than 75 with esophageal cancer. Sample: peripheral blood, taken from a patient treated with proton-based radiotherapy.

This CDR3 is CASSYGWGADNSPLHF. DNA of the CDR3: TGTGCCAGCAGTTACGGGTGGGGGGCTGACAATTCACCCCTCCACTTT. The chain couples TRBV6-5 to TRBJ1-6, with TRBD1 as a possible D gene (6 bases). In germline, CDR1 is MNHEY, CDR2 SVGAGI. This CDR3 has 16 residues. V was clipped by 2 bases and J by 7 bases, with 15 bases between them.